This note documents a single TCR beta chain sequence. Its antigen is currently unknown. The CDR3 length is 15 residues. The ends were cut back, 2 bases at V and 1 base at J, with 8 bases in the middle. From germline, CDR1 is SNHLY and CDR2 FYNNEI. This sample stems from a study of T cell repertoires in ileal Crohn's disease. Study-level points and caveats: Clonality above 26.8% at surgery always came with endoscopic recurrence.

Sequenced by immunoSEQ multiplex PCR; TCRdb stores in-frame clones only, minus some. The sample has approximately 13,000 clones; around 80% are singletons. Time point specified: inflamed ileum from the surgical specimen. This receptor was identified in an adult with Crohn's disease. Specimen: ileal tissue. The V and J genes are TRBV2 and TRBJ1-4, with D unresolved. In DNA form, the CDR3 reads TGTGCCAGCAGTGAACTGGCCGGAACTAATGAAAAACTGTTTTTT. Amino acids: CASSELAGTNEKLFF.